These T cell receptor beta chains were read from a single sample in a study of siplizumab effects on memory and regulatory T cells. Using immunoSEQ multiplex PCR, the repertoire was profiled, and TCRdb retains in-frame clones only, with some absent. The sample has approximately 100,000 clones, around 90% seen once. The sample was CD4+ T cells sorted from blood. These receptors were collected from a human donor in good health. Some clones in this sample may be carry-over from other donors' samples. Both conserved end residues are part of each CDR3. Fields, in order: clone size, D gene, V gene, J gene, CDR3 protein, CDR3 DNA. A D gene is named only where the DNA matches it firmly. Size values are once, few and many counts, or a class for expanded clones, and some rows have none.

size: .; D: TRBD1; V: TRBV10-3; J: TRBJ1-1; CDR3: CAISAQGADTEAFF; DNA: TGTGCCATCAGCGCACAGGGGGCGGACACTGAAGCTTTCTTT
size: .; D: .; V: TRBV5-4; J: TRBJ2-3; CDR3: CASSLPGEITDTQYF; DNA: TGTGCCAGCAGCTTACCGGGAGAGATCACAGATACGCAGTATTTT
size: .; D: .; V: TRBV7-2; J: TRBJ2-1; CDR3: CASSLARDYNEQFF; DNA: TGTGCCAGCAGCTTAGCGCGGGACTACAATGAGCAGTTCTTC
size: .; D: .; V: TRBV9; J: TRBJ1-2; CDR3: CASSVEGNSNYGYTF; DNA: TGTGCCAGCAGCGTAGAAGGGAACTCTAACTATGGCTACACCTTC
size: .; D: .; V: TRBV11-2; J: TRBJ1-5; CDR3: CASSLAPTSSEPQHF; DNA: TGTGCCAGCAGCTTAGCTCCGACAAGCTCTGAGCCCCAGCATTTT
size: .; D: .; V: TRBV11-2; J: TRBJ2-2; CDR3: CASSPSRAGELFF; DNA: TGTGCCAGCAGCCCTTCTCGGGCGGGGGAGCTGTTTTTT
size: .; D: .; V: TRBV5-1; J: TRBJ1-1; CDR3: CASSLASENTEAFF; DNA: TGCGCCAGCAGCTTGGCCTCGGAGAACACTGAAGCTTTCTTT
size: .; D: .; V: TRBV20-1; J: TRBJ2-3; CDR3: CSAVSTDTQYF; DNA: TGCAGTGCTGTCTCCACAGATACGCAGTATTTT
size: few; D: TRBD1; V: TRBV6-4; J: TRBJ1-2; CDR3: CASSEQGAKDGYTF; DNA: TGTGCCAGCAGTGAACAGGGGGCAAAGGATGGCTACACCTTC
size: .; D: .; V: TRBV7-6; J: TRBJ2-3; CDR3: CASSLAGRTTDTQYF; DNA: TGTGCCAGCAGCTTAGCCGGGAGAACCACAGATACGCAGTATTTT
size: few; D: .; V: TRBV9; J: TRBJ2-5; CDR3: CASSVSGETQYF; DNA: TGTGCCAGCAGCGTTTCGGGGGAGACCCAGTACTTC
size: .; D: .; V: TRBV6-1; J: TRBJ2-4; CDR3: CASGRTSSRGNIQYF; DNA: TGTGCCAGCGGGAGAACTAGTTCCCGGGGAAACATTCAGTACTTC
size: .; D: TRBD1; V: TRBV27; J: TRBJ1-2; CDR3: CASSNERGQGFGGYTF; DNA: TGTGCCAGCAGCAACGAACGCGGACAGGGATTTGGGGGCTACACCTTC
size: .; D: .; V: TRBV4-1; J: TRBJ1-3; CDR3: CASSQGYGSGNTIYF; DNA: TGCGCCAGCAGCCAAGGCTATGGCTCTGGAAACACCATATATTTT
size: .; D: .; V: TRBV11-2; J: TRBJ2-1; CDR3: CASSLGASSGEQFF; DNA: TGTGCCAGCAGCTTAGGGGCTAGTTCGGGTGAGCAGTTCTTC
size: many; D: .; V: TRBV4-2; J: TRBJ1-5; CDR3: CASSQGTGNQPQHF; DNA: TGTGCCAGCAGCCAAGGGACTGGGAATCAGCCCCAGCATTTT
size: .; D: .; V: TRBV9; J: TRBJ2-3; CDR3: CASSATDWGTDTQYF; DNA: TGTGCCAGCAGCGCGACGGACTGGGGGACAGATACGCAGTATTTT
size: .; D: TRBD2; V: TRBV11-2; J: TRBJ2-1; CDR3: CASSPGLAGVNEQFF; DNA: TGTGCCAGCAGCCCAGGACTAGCGGGAGTTAATGAGCAGTTCTTC
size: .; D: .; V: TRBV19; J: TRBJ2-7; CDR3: CASSIGNPYEQYF; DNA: TGTGCCAGTAGTATTGGGAATCCCTACGAGCAGTACTTC
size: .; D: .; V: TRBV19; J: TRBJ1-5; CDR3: CASSISGDSNQPQHF; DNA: TGTGCCAGTAGTATATCCGGGGATAGCAATCAGCCCCAGCATTTT
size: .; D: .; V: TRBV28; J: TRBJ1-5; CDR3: CASRAFRGSNQPQHF; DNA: TGTGCCAGCAGAGCCTTCAGGGGTAGCAATCAGCCCCAGCATTTT
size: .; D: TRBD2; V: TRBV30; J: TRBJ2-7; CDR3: CAWKGRTSGFYEQYF; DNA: TGTGCCTGGAAAGGTAGGACTAGCGGTTTCTACGAGCAGTACTTC
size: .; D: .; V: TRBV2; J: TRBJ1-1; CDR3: CASGLRQALEAFF; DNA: TGTGCCAGCGGCCTTAGACAGGCGCTTGAAGCTTTCTTT
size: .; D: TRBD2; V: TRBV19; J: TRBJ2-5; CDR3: CASSTQRGTSGIRETQYF; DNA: TGTGCCAGTAGTACTCAGAGAGGGACTAGCGGGATACGAGAGACCCAGTACTTC
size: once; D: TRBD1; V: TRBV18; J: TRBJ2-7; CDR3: CASSTGTGGSYEQYF; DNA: TGTGCCAGCTCAACCGGGACAGGGGGCTCCTACGAGCAGTACTTC
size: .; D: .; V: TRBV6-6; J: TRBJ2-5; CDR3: CASSYGTETQYF; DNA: TGTGCCAGCAGTTACGGAACGGAGACCCAGTACTTC
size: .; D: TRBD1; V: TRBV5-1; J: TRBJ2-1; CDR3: CASSALTGDNEQFF; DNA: TGCGCCAGCAGCGCCTTGACAGGGGACAATGAGCAGTTCTTC
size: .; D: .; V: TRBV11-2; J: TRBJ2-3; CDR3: CASSLGVSGDTQYF; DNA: TGTGCCAGCAGCTTAGGTGTCTCCGGAGATACGCAGTATTTT
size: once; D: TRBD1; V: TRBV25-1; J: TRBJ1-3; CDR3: CASSAAVGQDTGNTIYF; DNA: TGTGCCAGCAGTGCGGCGGTGGGACAGGACACTGGAAACACCATATATTTT
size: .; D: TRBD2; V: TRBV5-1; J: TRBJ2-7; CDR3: CASSQGLAGAPYEQYF; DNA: TGCGCCAGCAGCCAGGGACTAGCGGGAGCCCCCTACGAGCAGTACTTC
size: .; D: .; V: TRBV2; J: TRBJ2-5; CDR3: CASSLHESQYF; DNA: TGTGCCAGCAGCCTCCATGAGTCCCAGTACTTC
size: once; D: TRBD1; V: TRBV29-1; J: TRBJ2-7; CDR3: CSVGDRPYEQYF; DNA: TGCAGCGTTGGGGACAGGCCCTACGAGCAGTACTTC
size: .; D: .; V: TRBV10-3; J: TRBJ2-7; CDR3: CATQGSSYEQYF; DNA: TGTGCCACCCAGGGGAGCTCCTACGAGCAGTACTTC
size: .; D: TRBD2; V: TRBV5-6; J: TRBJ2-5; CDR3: CASSLEPSGKATQYF; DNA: TGTGCCAGCAGCTTGGAGCCTAGCGGGAAGGCGACCCAGTACTTC
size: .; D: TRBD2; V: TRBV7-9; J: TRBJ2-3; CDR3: CASSLDTSGISTDTQYF; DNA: TGTGCCAGCAGCTTAGACACTAGCGGTATTAGCACAGATACGCAGTATTTT
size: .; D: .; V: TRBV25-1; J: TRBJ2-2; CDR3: CASSSNTGELFF; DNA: TGTGCCAGCAGTTCGAACACCGGGGAGCTGTTTTTT
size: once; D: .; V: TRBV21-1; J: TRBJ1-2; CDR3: CASSSEPTGLEGYTF; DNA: TGTGCCAGCAGCTCTGAACCGACAGGGCTGGAAGGCTACACCTTC
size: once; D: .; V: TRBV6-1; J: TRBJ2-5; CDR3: CASSTLPGPPETQYF; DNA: TGTGCCAGCAGTACACTCCCGGGACCCCCAGAGACCCAGTACTTC
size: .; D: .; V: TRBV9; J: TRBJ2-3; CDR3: CASSPADKGMRAQYF; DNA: TGTGCCAGCAGCCCCGCGGACAAGGGGATGAGGGCGCAGTATTTT
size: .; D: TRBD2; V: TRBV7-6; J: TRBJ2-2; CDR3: CASSPSAGENTGELFF; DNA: TGTGCCAGCAGCCCCAGTGCGGGAGAGAACACCGGGGAGCTGTTTTTT
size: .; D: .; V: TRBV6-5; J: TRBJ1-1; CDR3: CASSYSATLTEAFF; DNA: TGTGCCAGCAGTTACTCTGCGACGTTGACTGAAGCTTTCTTT
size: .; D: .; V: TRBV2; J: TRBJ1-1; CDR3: CASSESSEGAFF; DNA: TGTGCCAGCAGTGAAAGCTCCGAAGGAGCTTTCTTT
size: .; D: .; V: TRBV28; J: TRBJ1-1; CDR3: CASSFRTEAFF; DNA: TGTGCCAGCAGTTTTCGGACTGAAGCTTTCTTT
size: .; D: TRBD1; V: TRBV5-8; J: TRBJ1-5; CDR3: CASSFDRGRPQPQHF; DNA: TGTGCCAGCAGCTTCGACAGGGGTAGGCCTCAGCCCCAGCATTTT
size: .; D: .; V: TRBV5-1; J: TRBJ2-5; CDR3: CASSPDPGVAETQYF; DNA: TGCGCCAGCAGCCCAGACCCGGGAGTAGCAGAGACCCAGTACTTC
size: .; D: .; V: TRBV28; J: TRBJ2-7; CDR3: CASSMRGGIRPYEQYF; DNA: TGTGCCAGCAGTATGCGTGGGGGTATCCGCCCCTACGAGCAGTACTTC
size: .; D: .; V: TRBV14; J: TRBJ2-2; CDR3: CASSQDTQGRELFF; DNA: TGTGCCAGCAGCCAAGATACCCAGGGAAGGGAGCTGTTTTTT
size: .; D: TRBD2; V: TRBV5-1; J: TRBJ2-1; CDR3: CASSLVAGVRNEQFF; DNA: TGCGCCAGCAGCTTGGTCGCGGGAGTTCGCAATGAGCAGTTCTTC
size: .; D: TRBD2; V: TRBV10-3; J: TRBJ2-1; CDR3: CASSKGTSGRADNEQFF; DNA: TGTGCTAGTTCTAAGGGGACTAGCGGGAGGGCCGACAATGAGCAGTTCTTC
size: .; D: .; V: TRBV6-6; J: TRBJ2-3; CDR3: CASSLNRAGTDTQYF; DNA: TGTGCCAGCAGCCTGAACCGGGCGGGCACAGATACGCAGTATTTT
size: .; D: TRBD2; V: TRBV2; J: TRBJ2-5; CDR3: CASRTVGLAAGTQYF; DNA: TGTGCCAGCAGGACCGTGGGACTAGCGGCAGGGACCCAGTACTTC
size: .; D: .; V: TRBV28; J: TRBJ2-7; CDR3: CASSLTSVYEQYF; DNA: TGTGCCAGCAGTTTGACCTCCGTCTACGAGCAGTACTTC
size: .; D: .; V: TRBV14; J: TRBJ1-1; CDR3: CASSQDVGALGTEAFF; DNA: TGTGCCAGCAGCCAAGACGTCGGGGCGTTGGGCACTGAAGCTTTCTTT
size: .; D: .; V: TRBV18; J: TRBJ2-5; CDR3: CASSPQETQYF; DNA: TGTGCCAGCTCACCCCAGGAGACCCAGTACTTC
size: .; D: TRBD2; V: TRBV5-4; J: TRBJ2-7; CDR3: CASSPTSGRKNEQYF; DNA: TGTGCCAGCAGCCCCACTAGCGGGAGAAAGAACGAGCAGTACTTC
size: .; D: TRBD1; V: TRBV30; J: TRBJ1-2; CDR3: CAWSVTLQGTYGYTF; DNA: TGTGCCTGGAGTGTAACCCTACAGGGGACCTATGGCTACACCTTC
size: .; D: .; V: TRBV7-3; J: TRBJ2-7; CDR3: CASSLAGSSYEQYF; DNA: TGTGCCAGCAGCTTAGCGGGCAGCTCCTACGAGCAGTACTTC
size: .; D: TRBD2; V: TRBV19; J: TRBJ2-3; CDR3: CASMGPGLAGGPDTQYF; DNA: TGTGCCAGTATGGGCCCGGGACTAGCGGGGGGCCCAGATACGCAGTATTTT
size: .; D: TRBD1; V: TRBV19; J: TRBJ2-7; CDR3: CASSPGQGFSNEQYF; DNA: TGTGCCAGTAGTCCTGGACAGGGCTTTAGCAACGAGCAGTACTTC